The T cell receptor beta chain described here comes from a study of Ad26.COV2.S vaccination and SARS-CoV-2 variants. Turning to the study itself: Donor was one of the participants in the Ad26.COV2.S arm of the COV1001 trial. By the intramuscular route, Ad26.COV2.S was given once, or twice 56 days apart.

Method: immunoSEQ multiplex PCR; TCRdb's copy keeps in-frame clones and lacks some. This table has roughly 700,000 clones, about 90% appearing once. Comment on this clone: Its antigen is unknown.

Treatment indicated: 15 to 20 received Ad26.COV2.S at low or high dose, single or two shots; several received placebo; per-sample allocation not given. On day 63 after the first injection, vaccine and placebo recipients gave samples. It was an adult aged 18-55 years in Boston who was the donor. The CDR3 covers 15 residues. Germline V lookup: CDR1 WNHNN, CDR2 SYGVQD (reference sequence). V was cut by 5 bases and J by 5 bases, with 18 bases left in between. Broader study findings: There was reportedly substantial breadth in spike-specific CD8+ and CD4+ T cell responses after vaccination.

V and J are TRBV10-1 and TRBJ2-5; weak D call: TRBD2 (5 bases). This TCR came from a person between 18 and 65 years old who received the Ad26.COV2.S COVID-19 vaccine or a placebo. The specimen comprised peripheral blood, sampled in a trial of Ad26.COV2.S vaccine versus placebo. CDR3 DNA: TGCGCCAGCAGTTCCCCGGTGGCGGGTCGGGAGACCCAGTACTTC. The encoded protein is CASSSPVAGRETQYF.